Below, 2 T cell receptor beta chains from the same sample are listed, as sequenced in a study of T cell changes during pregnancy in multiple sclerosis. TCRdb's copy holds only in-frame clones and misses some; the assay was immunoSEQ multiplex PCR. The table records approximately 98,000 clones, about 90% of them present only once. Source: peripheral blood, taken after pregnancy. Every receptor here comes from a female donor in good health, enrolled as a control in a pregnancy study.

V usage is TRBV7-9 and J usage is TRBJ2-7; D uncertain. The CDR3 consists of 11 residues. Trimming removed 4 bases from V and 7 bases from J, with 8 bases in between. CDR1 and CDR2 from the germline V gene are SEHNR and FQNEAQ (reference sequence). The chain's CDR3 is CASSSGWEQYF. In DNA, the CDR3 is TGTGCCAGCAGCTCTGGCTGGGAGCAGTACTTC.

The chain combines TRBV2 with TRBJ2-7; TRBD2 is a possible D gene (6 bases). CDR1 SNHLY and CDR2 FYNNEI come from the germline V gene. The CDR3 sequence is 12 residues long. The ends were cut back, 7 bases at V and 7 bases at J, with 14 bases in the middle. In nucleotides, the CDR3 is TGTGCCAGCATTCCGGGCCGGGGGGAGCAGTACTTC. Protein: CASIPGRGEQYF.